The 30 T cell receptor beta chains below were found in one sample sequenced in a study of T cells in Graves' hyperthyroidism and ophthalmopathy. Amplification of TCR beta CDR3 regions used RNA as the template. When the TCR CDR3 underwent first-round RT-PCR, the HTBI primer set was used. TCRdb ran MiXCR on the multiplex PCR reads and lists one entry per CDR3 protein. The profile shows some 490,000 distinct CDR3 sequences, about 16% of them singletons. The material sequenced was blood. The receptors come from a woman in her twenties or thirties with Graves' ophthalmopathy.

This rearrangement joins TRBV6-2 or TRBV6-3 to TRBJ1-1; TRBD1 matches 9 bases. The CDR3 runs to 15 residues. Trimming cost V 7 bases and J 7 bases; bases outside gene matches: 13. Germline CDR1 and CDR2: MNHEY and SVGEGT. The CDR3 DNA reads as TGTGCCAGCACCTTCGGGGCCGGACAGGGGATTGAAGCTTTCTTT. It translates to CASTFGAGQGIEAFF.

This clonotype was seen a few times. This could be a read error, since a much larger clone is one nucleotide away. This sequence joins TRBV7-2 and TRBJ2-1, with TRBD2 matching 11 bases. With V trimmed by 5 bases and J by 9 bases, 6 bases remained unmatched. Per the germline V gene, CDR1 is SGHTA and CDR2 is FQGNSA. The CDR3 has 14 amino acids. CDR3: CASSTGLAGSEQFF. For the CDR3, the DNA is TGTGCCAGCAGCACAGGACTAGCGGGTAGTGAGCAGTTCTTC. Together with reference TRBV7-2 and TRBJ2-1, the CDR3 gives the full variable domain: GAGVSQSPSNKVTEKGKDVELRCDPISGHTALYWYRQSLGQGLEFLIYFQGNSAPDKSGLPSDRFSAERTGGSVSTLTIQRTQQEDSAVYLCASSTGLAGSEQFFGPGTRLTVL.

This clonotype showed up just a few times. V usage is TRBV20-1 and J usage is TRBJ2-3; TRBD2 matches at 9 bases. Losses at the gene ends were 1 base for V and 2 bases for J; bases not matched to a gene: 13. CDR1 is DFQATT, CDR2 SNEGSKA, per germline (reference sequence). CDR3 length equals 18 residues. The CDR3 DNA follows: TGCAGTGCTAGAGTAATGGTAGCGGGAGCCGTAATCACAGATACGCAGTATTTT. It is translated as CSARVMVAGAVITDTQYF.

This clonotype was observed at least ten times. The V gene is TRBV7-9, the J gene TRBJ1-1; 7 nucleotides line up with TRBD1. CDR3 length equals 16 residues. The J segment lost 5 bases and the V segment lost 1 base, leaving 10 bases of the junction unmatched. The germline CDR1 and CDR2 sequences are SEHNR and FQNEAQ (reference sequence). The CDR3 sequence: CASSLEGGRGGTEAFF. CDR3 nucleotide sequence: TGTGCCAGCAGCTTAGAAGGGGGCAGGGGAGGGACTGAAGCTTTCTTT. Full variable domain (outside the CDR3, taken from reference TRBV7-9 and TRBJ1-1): DTGVSQNPRHKITKRGQNVTFRCDPISEHNRLYWYRQTLGQGPEFLTYFQNEAQLEKSRLLSDRFSAERPKGSFSTLEIQRTEQGDSAMYLCASSLEGGRGGTEAFFGQGTRLTVV.

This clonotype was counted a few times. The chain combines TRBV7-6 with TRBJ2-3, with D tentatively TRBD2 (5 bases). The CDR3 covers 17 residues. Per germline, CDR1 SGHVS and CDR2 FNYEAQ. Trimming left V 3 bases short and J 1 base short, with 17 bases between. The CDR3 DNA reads TGTGCCAGCAGCTTTCGAGGGCCAACGTGGGGCACAGATACGCAGTATTTT. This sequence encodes CASSFRGPTWGTDTQYF.

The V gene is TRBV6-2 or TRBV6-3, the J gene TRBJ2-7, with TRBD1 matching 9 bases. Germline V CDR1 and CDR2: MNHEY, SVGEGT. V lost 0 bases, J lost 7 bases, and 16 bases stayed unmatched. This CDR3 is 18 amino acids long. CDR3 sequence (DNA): TGTGCCAGCAGTTACTCGTTGAGGGGGACAGGGAAACTTAAGGAGCAGTACTTC. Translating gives CASSYSLRGTGKLKEQYF.

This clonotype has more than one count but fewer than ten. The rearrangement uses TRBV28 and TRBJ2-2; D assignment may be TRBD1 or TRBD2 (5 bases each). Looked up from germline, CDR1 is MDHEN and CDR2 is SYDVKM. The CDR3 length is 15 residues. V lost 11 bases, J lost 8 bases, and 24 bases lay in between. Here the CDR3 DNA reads TGTGCCCACGGGGCCTGGGCAGGAGTGGAAGGGGAGCTGTTTTTT. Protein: CAHGAWAGVEGELFF.

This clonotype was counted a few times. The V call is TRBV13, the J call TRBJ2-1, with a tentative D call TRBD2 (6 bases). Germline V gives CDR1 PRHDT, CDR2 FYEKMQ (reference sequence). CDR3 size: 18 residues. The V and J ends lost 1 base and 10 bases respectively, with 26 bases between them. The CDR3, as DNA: TGTGCCAGCAGCTTAGAAAGAAATGATCGCGGGAAGGTATGGGAGCAGTTCTTC. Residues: CASSLERNDRGKVWEQFF.

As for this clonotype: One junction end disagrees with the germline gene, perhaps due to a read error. As DNA, the CDR3 is TGCACCAGCAGCTCTGGTTGGGCAGGAATTAATGGCTACACCTTC. It codes for CTSSSGWAGINGYTF. V usage is TRBV4-3 and J usage is TRBJ1-2; unclear D gene. CDR3 length: 15 residues. Germline V CDR1 and CDR2: LGHNA, YSLEER.

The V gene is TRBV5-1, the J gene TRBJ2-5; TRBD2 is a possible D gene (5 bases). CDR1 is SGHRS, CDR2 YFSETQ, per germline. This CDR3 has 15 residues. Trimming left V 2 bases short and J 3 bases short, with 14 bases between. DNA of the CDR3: TGCGCCAGCAGCTTTGGCAGGCCGACTAAAGAGACCCAGTACTTC. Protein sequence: CASSFGRPTKETQYF.

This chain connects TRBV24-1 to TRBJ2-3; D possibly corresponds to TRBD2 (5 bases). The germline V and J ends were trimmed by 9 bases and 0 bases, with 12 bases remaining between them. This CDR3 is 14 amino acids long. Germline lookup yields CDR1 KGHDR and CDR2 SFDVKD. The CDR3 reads CATQAAISTDTQYF. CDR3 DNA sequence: TGTGCCACCCAAGCGGCAATTAGCACAGATACGCAGTATTTT.

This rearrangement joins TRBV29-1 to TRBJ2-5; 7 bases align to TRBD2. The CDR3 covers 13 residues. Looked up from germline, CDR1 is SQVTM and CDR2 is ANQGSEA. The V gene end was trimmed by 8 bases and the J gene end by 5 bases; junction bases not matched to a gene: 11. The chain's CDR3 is CSFRGGVGETQYF. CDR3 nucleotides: TGCAGCTTTCGGGGAGGGGTAGGGGAGACCCAGTACTTC.

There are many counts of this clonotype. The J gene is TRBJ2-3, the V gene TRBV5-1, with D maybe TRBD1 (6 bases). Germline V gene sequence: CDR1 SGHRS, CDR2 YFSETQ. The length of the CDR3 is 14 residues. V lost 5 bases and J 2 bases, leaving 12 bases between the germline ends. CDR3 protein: CASRKKGDTDTQYF. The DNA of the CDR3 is TGCGCCAGCAGAAAAAAGGGGGACACAGATACGCAGTATTTT. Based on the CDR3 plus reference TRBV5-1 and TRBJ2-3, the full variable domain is KAGVTQTPRYLIKTRGQQVTLSCSPISGHRSVSWYQQTPGQGLQFLFEYFSETQRNKGNFPGRFSGRQFSNSRSEMNVSTLELGDSALYLCASRKKGDTDTQYFGPGTRLTVL.

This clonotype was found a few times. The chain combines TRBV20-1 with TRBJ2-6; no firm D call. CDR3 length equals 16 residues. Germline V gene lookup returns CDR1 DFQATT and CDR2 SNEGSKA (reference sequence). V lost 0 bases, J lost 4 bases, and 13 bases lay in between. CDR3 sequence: CSARDKLRLGANVLTF. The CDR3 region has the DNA TGCAGTGCTAGAGATAAACTACGTCTCGGGGCCAACGTCCTGACTTTC.

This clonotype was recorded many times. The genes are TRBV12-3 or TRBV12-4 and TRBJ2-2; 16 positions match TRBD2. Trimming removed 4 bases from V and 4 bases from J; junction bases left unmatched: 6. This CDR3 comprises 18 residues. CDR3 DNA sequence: TGTGCCAGCAGTTCCGGGACTAGCGGGAGGGGGGGCACCGGGGAGCTGTTTTTT. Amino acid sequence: CASSSGTSGRGGTGELFF.

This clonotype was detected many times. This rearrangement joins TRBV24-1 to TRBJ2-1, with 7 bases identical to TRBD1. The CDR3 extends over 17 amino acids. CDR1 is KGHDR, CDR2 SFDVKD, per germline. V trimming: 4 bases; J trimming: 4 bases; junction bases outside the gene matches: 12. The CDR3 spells CATSDPTPGQKYNEQFF. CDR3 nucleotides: TGTGCCACCAGTGACCCGACGCCGGGACAGAAATACAATGAGCAGTTCTTC.

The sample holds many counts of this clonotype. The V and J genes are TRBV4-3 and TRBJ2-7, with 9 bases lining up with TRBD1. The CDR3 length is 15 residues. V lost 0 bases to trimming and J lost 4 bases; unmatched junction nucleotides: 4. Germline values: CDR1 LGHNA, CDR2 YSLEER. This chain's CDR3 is CASSQEGQGRYEQYF. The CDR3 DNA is TGCGCCAGCAGCCAAGAAGGACAGGGGAGGTACGAGCAGTACTTC.

In DNA form, the CDR3 reads TGTGCCAGCAGCCCCGAGGAGGGGTTGAAAGCTTTCTTT. The encoded protein is CASSPEEGLKAFF. The V and J genes are TRBV12-3 or TRBV12-4 and TRBJ1-1, with TRBD1 as a possible D gene (5 bases). The CDR3 extends over 13 amino acids. V was cut by 6 bases and J by 9 bases, with 17 bases left in between.

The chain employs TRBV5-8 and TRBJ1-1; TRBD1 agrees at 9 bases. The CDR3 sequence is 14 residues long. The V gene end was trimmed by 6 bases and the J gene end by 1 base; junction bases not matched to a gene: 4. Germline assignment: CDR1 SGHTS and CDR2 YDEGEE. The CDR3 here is CASNGDRENTEAFF. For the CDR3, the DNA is TGTGCCAGCAACGGGGACAGGGAGAACACTGAAGCTTTCTTT.

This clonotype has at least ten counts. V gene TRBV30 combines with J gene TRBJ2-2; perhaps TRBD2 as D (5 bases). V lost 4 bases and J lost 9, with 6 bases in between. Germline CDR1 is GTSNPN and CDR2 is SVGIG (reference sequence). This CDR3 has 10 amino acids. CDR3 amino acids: CAWTGRELFF. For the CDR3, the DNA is TGTGCCTGGACGGGGAGGGAGCTGTTTTTT.

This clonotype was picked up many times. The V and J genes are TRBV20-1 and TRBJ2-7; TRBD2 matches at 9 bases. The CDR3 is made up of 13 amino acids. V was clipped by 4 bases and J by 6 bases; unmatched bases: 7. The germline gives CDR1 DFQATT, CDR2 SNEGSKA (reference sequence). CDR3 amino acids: CSAKIAGVGEQYF. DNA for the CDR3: TGCAGTGCTAAAATAGCGGGAGTGGGCGAGCAGTACTTC.

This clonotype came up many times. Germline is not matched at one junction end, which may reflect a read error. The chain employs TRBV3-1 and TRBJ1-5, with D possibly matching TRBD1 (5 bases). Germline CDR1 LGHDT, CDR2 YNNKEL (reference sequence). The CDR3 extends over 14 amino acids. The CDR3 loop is CASSQVDSNQPQHF. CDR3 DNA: TGTGCCAGCAGCCAAGTTGACAGCAACCAGCCCCAGCATTTT.

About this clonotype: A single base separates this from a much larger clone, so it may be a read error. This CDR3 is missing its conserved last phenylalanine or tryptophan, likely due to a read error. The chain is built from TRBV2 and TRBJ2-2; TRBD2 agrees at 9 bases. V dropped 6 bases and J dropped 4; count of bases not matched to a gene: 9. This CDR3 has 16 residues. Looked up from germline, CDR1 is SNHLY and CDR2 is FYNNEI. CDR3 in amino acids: CASSVIAGAATGELFL. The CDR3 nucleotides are TGTGCCAGCAGCGTCATAGCGGGAGCGGCCACCGGGGAGCTGTTTCTT.

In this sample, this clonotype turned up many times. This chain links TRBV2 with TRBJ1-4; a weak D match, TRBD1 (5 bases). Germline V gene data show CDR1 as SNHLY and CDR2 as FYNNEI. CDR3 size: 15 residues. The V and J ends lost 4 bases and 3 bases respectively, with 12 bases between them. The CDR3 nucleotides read TGTGCCAGCAGTGTTTCCAGGGACCCTAATGAAAAACTGTTTTTT. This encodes CASSVSRDPNEKLFF.

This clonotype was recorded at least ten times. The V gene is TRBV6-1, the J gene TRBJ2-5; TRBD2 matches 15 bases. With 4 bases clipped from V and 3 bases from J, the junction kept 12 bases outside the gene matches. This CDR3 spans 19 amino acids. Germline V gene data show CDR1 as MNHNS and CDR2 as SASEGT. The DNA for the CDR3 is TGTGCCAGCAGTGGCCAGGCCGGGACTAGCGGGAGGAGGAAAGAGACCCAGTACTTC. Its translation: CASSGQAGTSGRRKETQYF.

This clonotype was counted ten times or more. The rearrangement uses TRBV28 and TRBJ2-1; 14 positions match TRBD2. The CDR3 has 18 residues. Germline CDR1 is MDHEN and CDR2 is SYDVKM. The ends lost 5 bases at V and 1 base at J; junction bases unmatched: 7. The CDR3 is CASSTPRTSGRSYNEQFF. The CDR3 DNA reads TGTGCCAGCAGTACACCCCGGACTAGCGGGAGGTCCTACAATGAGCAGTTCTTC.

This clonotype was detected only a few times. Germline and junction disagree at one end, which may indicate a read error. CDR3 sequence: CASSWGSGNQEAQYF. As DNA, the CDR3 is TGTGCCAGCAGTTGGGGGTCAGGGAACCAAGAGGCCCAGTACTTC. The chain combines TRBV27 with TRBJ2-5; tentatively, D is TRBD1 or TRBD2 (5 bases each). This CDR3 contains 15 residues. Germline V gives CDR1 MNHEY, CDR2 SMNVEV (reference sequence).

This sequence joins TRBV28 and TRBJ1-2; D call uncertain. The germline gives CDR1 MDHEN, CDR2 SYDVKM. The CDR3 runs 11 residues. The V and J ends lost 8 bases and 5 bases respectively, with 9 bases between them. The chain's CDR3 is CASGVRYGYTF. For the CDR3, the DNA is TGTGCCAGCGGGGTTAGGTATGGCTACACCTTC.

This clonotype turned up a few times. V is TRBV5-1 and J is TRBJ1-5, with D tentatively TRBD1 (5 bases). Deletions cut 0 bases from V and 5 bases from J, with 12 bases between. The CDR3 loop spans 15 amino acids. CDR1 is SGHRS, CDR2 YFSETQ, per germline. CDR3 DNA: TGCGCCAGCAGCTTGGAGGGTCGGGGGGATCAGCCCCAGCATTTT. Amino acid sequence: CASSLEGRGDQPQHF.

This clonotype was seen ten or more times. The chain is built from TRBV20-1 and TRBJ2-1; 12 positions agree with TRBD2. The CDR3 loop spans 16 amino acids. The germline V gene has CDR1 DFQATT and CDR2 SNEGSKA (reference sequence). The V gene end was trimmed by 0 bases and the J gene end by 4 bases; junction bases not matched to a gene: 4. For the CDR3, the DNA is TGCAGTGCTAGAGACCTCCTAGCGGGAGGGTACAATGAGCAGTTCTTC. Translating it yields CSARDLLAGGYNEQFF.